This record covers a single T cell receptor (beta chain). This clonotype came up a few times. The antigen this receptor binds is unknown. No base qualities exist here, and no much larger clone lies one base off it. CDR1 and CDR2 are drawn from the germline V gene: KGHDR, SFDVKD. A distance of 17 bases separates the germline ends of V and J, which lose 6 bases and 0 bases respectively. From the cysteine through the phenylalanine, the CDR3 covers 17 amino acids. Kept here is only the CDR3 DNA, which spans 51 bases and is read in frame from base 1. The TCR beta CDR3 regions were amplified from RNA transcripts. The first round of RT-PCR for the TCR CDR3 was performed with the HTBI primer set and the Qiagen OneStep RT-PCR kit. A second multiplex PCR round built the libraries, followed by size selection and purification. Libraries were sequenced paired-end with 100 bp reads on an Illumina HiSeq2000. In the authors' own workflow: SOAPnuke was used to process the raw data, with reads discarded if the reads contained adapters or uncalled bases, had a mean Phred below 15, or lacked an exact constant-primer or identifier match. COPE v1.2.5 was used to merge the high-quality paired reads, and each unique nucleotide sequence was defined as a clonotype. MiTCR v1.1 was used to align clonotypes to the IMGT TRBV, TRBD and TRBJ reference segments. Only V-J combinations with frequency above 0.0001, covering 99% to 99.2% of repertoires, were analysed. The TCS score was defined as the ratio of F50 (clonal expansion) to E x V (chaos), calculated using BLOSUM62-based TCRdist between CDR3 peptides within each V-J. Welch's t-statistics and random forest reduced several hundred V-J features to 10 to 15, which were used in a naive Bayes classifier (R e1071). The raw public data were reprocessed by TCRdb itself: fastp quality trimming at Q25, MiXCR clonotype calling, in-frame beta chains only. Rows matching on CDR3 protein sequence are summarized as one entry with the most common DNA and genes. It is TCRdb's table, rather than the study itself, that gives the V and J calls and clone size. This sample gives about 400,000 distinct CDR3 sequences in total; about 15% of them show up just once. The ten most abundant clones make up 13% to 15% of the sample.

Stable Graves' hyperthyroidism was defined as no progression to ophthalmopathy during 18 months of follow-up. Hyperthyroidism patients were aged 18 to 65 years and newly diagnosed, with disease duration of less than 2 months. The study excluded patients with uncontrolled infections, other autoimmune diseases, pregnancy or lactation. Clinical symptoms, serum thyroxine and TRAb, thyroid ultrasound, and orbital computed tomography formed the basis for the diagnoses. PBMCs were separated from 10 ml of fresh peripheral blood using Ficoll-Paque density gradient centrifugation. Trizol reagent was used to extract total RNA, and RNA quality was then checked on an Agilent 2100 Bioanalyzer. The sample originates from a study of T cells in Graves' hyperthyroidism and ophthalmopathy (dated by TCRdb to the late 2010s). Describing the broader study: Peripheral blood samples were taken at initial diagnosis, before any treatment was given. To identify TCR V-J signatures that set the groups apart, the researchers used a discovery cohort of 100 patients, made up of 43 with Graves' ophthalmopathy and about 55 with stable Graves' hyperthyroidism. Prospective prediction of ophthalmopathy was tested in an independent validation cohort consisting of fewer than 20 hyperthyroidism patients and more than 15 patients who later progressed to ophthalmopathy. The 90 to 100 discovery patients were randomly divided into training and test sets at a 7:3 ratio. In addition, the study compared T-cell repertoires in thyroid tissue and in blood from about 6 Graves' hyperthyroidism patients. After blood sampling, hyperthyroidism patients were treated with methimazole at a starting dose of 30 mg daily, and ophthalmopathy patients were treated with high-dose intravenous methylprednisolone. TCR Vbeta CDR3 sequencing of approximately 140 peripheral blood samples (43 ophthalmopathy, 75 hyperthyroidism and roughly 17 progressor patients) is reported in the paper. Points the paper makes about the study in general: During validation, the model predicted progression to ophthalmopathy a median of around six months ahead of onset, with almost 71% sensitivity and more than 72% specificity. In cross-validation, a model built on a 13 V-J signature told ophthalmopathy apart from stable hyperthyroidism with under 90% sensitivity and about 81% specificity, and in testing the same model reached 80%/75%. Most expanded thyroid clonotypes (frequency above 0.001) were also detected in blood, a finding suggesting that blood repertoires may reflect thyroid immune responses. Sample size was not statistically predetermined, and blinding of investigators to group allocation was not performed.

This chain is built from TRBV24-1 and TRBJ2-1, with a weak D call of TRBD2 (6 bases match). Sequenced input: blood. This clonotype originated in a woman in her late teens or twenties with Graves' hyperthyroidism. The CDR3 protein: CATSNPGLPSSYNEQFF. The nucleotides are TGTGCCACCAGTAACCCGGGACTCCCGAGCTCCTACAATGAGCAGTTCTTC.